The 14 T cell receptor beta chains reported below all come from one sample, sequenced in a study of blood T cell repertoires in COVID-19. Generated by immunoSEQ multiplex PCR, the TCRdb table keeps only in-frame clones and is missing some. This table holds more than 250,000 clones, under 90% found once. Sequenced input: PBMCs or T cells enriched from blood (not recorded which). These receptors all come from a woman between 18 and 29 years old who had recovered from COVID-19.

The chain has TRBV5-1 and TRBJ2-3; a possible D gene is TRBD2 (6 bases). The V and J ends lost 1 base and 0 bases respectively, with 12 bases between them. Germline V gene data show CDR1 as SGHRS and CDR2 as YFSETQ. This CDR3 spans 16 amino acids. CDR3 protein: CASSLKVAGSTDTQYF. CDR3 sequence (DNA): TGCGCCAGCAGCTTGAAAGTGGCGGGAAGCACAGATACGCAGTATTTT.

About this clone: One junction end does not reproduce the germline sequence, and a read error may be involved. The rearrangement links TRBV27 to TRBJ2-6, with 10 bases aligning to TRBD2. There are 15 residues in the CDR3. Per germline, CDR1 MNHEY and CDR2 SMNVEV (reference sequence). The CDR3 nucleotides read TGTGCCAGCACCCAGTATGCTAGCGGGGGCAACGTCCTGACTTTC. It translates to CASTQYASGGNVLTF.

This sequence joins TRBV11-2 and TRBJ2-1; TRBD2 matches 12 bases. In germline, CDR1 is SGHAT, CDR2 FQNNGV. Trimming at V came to 5 bases and at J to 8 bases, leaving 19 bases not matched to a gene. The CDR3 length is 19 residues. This CDR3 reads CASSKLGVVTSGRRDEQFF. The CDR3, as DNA: TGTGCCAGCAGCAAATTAGGGGTCGTAACTAGCGGGAGGCGGGATGAGCAGTTCTTC.

This chain connects TRBV3-1 (or the pseudogene TRBV3-2) to TRBJ2-7; D may be TRBD1 (6 bases). CDR1 is LGHDT and CDR2 is YNNKEL in the germline V gene (reference sequence). Between the trimmed V and J ends, which lost 4 bases and 6 bases, there was a span of 16 bases. The CDR3 length is 14 residues. In nucleotides, the CDR3 is TGTGCCAGCAGCCCTATTCTGGGGGCGACCGAGCAGTACTTC. It translates to CASSPILGATEQYF.

The CDR3 coding sequence is TGTGCCAGCAGTGAGTACGTGGGAGTGAGCAATCAGCCCCAGCATTTT. Encoded protein: CASSEYVGVSNQPQHF. The chain has TRBV6-1 and TRBJ1-5, with unresolved D. The CDR3 totals 16 residues. V gave up 3 bases and J gave up 1 base, with 13 bases separating them. Germline assignment: CDR1 MNHNS and CDR2 SASEGT.

The V call is TRBV5-1, the J call TRBJ1-2; weak D call: TRBD1 (5 bases). Germline CDR1 reads SGHRS; CDR2 reads YFSETQ. The length of the CDR3 is 16 residues. Trimming stripped 3 bases from V and 5 bases from J, with 20 bases between. The CDR3 sequence: CASSSALGRGTYGYTF. CDR3 nucleotide sequence: TGCGCCAGCAGCTCAGCGCTGGGACGGGGGACTTATGGCTACACCTTC. The full variable domain, completed using reference TRBV5-1 and TRBJ1-2, is KAGVTQTPRYLIKTRGQQVTLSCSPISGHRSVSWYQQTPGQGLQFLFEYFSETQRNKGNFPGRFSGRQFSNSRSEMNVSTLELGDSALYLCASSSALGRGTYGYTFGSGTRLTVV.

This clone was counted only a few times. The chain combines TRBV10-2 with TRBJ2-2, with 8 positions matching TRBD1. Germline V CDR1 and CDR2: WSHSY, SAAADI. V lost 6 bases, J lost 0 bases, and 3 bases stayed unmatched. This CDR3 region has 15 residues. The CDR3 coding sequence is TGCGCCAGCAGGCCAGGGGGCGCGAACACCGGGGAGCTGTTTTTT. It specifies CASRPGGANTGELFF.

The gene calls are TRBV5-1 and TRBJ1-1; D may be TRBD1 (5 bases). CDR3 length: 14 amino acids. The germline V gene has CDR1 SGHRS and CDR2 YFSETQ. The V end lost 6 bases, the J end lost 1 base, and 13 bases lay between the germline ends. The CDR3 protein is CASTHTTENTEAFF. The CDR3 coding sequence is TGCGCCAGCACCCATACGACAGAGAACACTGAAGCTTTCTTT. Complete variable domain (other parts from reference TRBV5-1 and TRBJ1-1): KAGVTQTPRYLIKTRGQQVTLSCSPISGHRSVSWYQQTPGQGLQFLFEYFSETQRNKGNFPGRFSGRQFSNSRSEMNVSTLELGDSALYLCASTHTTENTEAFFGQGTRLTVV.

The J gene is TRBJ2-7, the V gene TRBV6-2 or TRBV6-3, with D perhaps TRBD2 (6 bases). The V gene's germline CDR1 is MNHEY and CDR2 SVGEGT. The CDR3 has 14 amino acids. V was cut by 3 bases and J by 0 bases, with 9 bases left in between. The CDR3 coding sequence is TGTGCCAGCAGTTATGGGCGGGGCTCCTACGAGCAGTACTTC. Translated: CASSYGRGSYEQYF.

The J gene is TRBJ1-2, the V gene TRBV28, with TRBD1 as a possible D gene (5 bases). V dropped 3 bases and J dropped 5 bases, with 7 bases sitting between them. Germline assignment: CDR1 MDHEN and CDR2 SYDVKM. This CDR3 comprises 12 residues. Written as DNA, the CDR3 is TGTGCCAGCAGTTTGCCAGGGTATGGCTACACCTTC. The encoded protein is CASSLPGYGYTF.

The rearrangement uses TRBV27 and TRBJ2-7, with TRBD1 identical over 7 bases. J was trimmed by 6 bases and V by 3 bases; bases with no gene match: 5. The CDR3 runs 13 residues. Germline V gives CDR1 MNHEY, CDR2 SMNVEV (reference sequence). CDR3: CASSFIQGIEQYF. CDR3 in DNA: TGTGCCAGCAGTTTTATACAGGGGATCGAGCAGTACTTC.

The rearrangement joins TRBV10-3 to TRBJ1-4; TRBD1 matches at 10 bases. The CDR3 has 15 residues. Germline lookup yields CDR1 ENHRY and CDR2 SYGVKD. V lost 10 bases and J lost 8; bases outside the gene matches: 13. The CDR3 coding sequence is TGTGCCACCAGGGGACGCGGGACAGGGGACGAAAAACTGTTTTTT. Protein: CATRGRGTGDEKLFF.

V is TRBV28 and J is TRBJ1-2; 11 nucleotides line up with TRBD1. CDR3 length equals 14 residues. Germline V CDR1 and CDR2: MDHEN, SYDVKM. After removal of 6 bases from V and 7 bases from J, the junction contained 7 bases not matched to a gene. The CDR3 loop is CASSFGQGAGGYTF. The CDR3 DNA reads as TGTGCCAGCAGCTTCGGACAGGGGGCAGGTGGCTACACCTTC.

This rearrangement joins TRBV2 to TRBJ2-3; TRBD1 matches 7 bases. The CDR3 spans 15 residues. Germline V lookup: CDR1 SNHLY, CDR2 FYNNEI. With 5 bases clipped from V and 0 bases from J, the junction kept 5 bases outside the gene matches. In DNA, the CDR3 is TGTGCCAGCAGTAGACAGGGCCAGAGCACAGATACGCAGTATTTT. It codes for CASSRQGQSTDTQYF.